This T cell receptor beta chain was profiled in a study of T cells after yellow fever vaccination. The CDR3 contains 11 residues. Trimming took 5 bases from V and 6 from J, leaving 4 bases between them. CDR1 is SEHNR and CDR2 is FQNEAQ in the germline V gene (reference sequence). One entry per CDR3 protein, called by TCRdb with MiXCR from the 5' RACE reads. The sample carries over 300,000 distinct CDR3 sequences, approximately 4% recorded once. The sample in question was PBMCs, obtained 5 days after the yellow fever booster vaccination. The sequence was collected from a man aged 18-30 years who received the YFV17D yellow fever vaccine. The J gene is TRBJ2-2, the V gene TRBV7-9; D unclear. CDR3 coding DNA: TGTGCCAGCAGCGAGTCCGGGGAGCTGTTTTTT. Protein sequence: CASSESGELFF. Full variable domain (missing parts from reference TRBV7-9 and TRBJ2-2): DTGVSQNPRHKITKRGQNVTFRCDPISEHNRLYWYRQTLGQGPEFLTYFQNEAQLEKSRLLSDRFSAERPKGSFSTLEIQRTEQGDSAMYLCASSESGELFFGEGSRLTVL.